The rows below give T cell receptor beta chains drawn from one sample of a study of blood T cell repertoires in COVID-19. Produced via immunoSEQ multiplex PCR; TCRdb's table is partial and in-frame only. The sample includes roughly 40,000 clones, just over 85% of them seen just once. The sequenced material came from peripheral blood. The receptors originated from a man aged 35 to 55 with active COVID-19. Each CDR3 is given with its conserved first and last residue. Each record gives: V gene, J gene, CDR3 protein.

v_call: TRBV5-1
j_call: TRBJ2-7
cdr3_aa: CASSPGGASIYEQYF

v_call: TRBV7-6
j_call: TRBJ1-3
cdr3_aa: CASSLGRARTGGNTIYF

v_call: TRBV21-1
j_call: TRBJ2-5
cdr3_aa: CASSPRARGPSQETQYF

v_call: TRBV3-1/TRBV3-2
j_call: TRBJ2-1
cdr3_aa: CASSQDVAGVDNEQFF

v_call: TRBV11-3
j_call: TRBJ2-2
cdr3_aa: CASSLGEGFPLAGELFF

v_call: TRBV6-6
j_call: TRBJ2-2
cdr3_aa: CASSPPRGRALGELFF

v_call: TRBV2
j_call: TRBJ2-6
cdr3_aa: CASTAMKGRGSHLTGANVLTF

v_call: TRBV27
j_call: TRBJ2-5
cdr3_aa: CASSHPRATQYF

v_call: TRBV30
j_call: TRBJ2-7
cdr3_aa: CAWRGLDSEQYF

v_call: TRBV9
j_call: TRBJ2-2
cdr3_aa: CASSARTSGNTGELFF

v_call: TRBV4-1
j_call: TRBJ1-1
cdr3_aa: CASSQRIMPGMNTEAFF

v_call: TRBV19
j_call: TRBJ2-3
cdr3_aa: CASSMGSGSGMPTDTQYF

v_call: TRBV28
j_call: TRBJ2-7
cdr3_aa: CASSFQRLEQYF

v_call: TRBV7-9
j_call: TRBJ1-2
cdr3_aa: CASSSGDRGLRGYTF

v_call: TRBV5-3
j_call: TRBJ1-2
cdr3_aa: CARSLDSSTF

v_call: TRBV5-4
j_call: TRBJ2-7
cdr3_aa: CASSSPPQEEPYEQYF

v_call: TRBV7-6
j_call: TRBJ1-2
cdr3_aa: CASSLVGTGGAGYTF

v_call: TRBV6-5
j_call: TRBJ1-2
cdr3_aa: CASSFEIYYGYTF

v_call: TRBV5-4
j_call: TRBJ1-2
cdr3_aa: CASSTSYYGYTF

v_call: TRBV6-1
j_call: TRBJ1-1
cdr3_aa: CASSERNTEAFF

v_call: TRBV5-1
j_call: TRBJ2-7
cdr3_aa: CASSTFTGLSFEQYF

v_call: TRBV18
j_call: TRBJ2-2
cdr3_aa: CASSEGHDTGELFF

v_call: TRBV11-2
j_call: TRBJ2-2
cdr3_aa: CASSTPTGVYTGELFF

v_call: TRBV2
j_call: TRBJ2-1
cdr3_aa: CASRSTGGYNEQFF

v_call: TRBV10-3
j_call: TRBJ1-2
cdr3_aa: CAITLEQGARGYTF

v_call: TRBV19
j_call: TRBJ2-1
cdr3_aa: CASMDDGGHRLAGDIGEQFF

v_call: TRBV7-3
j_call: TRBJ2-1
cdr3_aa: CASSPSSAGEQFF

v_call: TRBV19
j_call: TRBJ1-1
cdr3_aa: CASSRPGQSNTEAFF

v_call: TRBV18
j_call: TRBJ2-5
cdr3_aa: CASSRGLADQETQYF

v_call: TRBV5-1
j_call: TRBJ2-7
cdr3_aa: CASSELSASYEQYF

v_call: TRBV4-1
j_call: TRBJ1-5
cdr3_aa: CASSLQVNSNQPQHF

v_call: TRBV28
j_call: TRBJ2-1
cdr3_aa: CASSPSGRVLGEQFF

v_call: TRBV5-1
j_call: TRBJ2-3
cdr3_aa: CASSSRGQGADTQYF

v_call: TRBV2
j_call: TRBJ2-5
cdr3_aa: CASLGQAQETQYF

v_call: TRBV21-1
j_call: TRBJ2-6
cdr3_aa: CASSLSPGAGANVLTF

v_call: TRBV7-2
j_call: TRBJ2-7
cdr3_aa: CASSFVGVTTYEQYF

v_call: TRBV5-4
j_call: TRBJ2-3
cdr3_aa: CASSRTSGNLKDTQYF

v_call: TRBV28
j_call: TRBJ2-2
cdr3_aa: CASSFGLAASNTGELFF

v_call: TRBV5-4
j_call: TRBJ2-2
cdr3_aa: CASRVGQGPTGELFF

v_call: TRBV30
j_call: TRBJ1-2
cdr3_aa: CAWSWDSPNYGYTF

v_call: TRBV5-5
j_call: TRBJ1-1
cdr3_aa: CASSFTGTTNTEAFF

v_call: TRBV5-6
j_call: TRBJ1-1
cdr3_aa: CASSLSGQPRGHQAFF

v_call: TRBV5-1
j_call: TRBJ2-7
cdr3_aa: CASSLGYGSYEQYF

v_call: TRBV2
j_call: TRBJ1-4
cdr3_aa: CASGDSGKLFF

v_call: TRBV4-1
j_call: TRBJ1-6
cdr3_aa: CASSQEGQGATYNSPLHF

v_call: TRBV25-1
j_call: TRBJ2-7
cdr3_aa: CASSDPTPSYEQYF

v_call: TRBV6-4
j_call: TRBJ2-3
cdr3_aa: CASSDPSRIGTDTQYF

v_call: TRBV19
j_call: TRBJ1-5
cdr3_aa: CASQRGNDQPQHF

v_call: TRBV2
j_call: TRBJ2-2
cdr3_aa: CASSEALRAGGNTGELFF

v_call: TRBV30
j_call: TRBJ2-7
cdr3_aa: CAWSLNQQGVVGQYF

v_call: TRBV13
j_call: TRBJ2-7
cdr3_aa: CASSLGRRGYEQYF

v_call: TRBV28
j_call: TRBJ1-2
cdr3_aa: CASSLRGRFGYTF

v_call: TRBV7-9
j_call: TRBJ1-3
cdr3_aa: CASSLGANSGNTIYF

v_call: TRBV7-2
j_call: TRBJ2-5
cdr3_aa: CASSLSGMLQETQYF